Below, 6 T cell receptor beta chains from the same sample are listed, as sequenced in a study of T cell responses to AZD1222 COVID-19 vaccine. Generated by immunoSEQ multiplex PCR, the TCRdb table keeps only in-frame clones and is missing some. The sample includes about 190,000 clones, 90% to 95% of them seen just once. This specimen consisted of peripheral blood, obtained 28 days after the second dose of the MenACWY control vaccine. The receptors were gathered from an adult who received the MenACWY meningococcal vaccine as a control.

This clone was counted only a few times. The V and J genes are TRBV13 and TRBJ2-1; TRBD2 aligns across 7 bases. The CDR3 covers 15 residues. J gave up 2 bases and V 5 bases, and 6 bases lay outside the gene matches. Germline loops: CDR1 PRHDT, CDR2 FYEKMQ (reference sequence). CDR3 DNA sequence: TGTGCCAGCAGCACCCAGCGGGGTCCCTACAATGAGCAGTTCTTC. It encodes CASSTQRGPYNEQFF.

This chain uses TRBV19 with TRBJ2-5; D is unresolved. CDR3 length: 11 amino acids. Germline CDR1 and CDR2: LNHDA and SQIVND (reference sequence). V was trimmed by 5 bases and J by 4 bases, leaving 5 bases between them. CDR3 sequence: CASSWGETQYF. The CDR3 DNA reads TGTGCCAGTAGTTGGGGAGAGACCCAGTACTTC. Together with reference TRBV19 and TRBJ2-5, the CDR3 gives the full variable domain: DGGITQSPKYLFRKEGQNVTLSCEQNLNHDAMYWYRQDPGQGLRLIYYSQIVNDFQKGDIAEGYSVSREKKESFPLTVTSAQKNPTAFYLCASSWGETQYFGPGTRLLVL.

The J gene is TRBJ1-4, the V gene TRBV5-5, with TRBD1 as a possible D gene (6 bases). V dropped 4 bases and J dropped 8 bases, with 21 bases sitting between them. Germline V lookup: CDR1 SGHKS, CDR2 YYEKEE (reference sequence). The CDR3 is made up of 16 amino acids. The CDR3 bases are TGTGCCAGCAGCCCGCCGGGGGGCGCCCCGGGAGAAAAACTGTTTTTT. Translation: CASSPPGGAPGEKLFF.

The genes are TRBV11-3 and TRBJ1-6; a weak D match, TRBD1 (5 bases). V lost 3 bases and J lost 9, with 12 bases in between. The germline CDR1 and CDR2 sequences are SGHNT and YENEEA. The CDR3 has 14 residues. The CDR3 loop reads CASSFPRQGSPLHF. The CDR3 coding sequence is TGTGCCAGCAGCTTCCCGAGGCAGGGTTCACCCCTCCACTTT.

A few counts support this clone. The junction departs from the called germline gene at one end, perhaps through a read error. The V call is TRBV4-1, the J call TRBJ2-1; tentative D call: TRBD2 (5 bases). This CDR3 is built from 17 residues. Germline CDR1 MGHRA, CDR2 YSYEKL. As DNA, the CDR3 is TGCGCCAGCAGCCAAGAATCGGACTCGGGCTCCCACAATGAGCAGTTCTTC. Translating it yields CASSQESDSGSHNEQFF.

This chain joins TRBV19 and TRBJ2-5; unclear D gene. V lost 3 bases, J lost 7 bases, and 9 bases lay in between. Per germline, CDR1 LNHDA and CDR2 SQIVND (reference sequence). CDR3 length equals 12 residues. The CDR3 region is CASSIVHGTQYF. In DNA form, the CDR3 reads TGTGCCAGTAGTATCGTTCATGGGACCCAGTACTTC.